These 32 T cell receptor beta chains came from one sample sequenced in a study of blood T cell repertoires in COVID-19. TCRdb's table, derived via immunoSEQ multiplex PCR, lists solely in-frame clones and lacks some. The sample carries about 270,000 clones, around 88% recorded once. Sequenced material: PBMCs or T cells enriched from blood (not recorded which). All receptors derive from a woman between 40 and 55 years old with acute COVID-19.

V usage is TRBV15 and J usage is TRBJ2-5; D unclear. The CDR3 is 16 residues long. Germline loops: CDR1 LNHNV, CDR2 YYDKDF (reference sequence). Between the trimmed V and J ends, which lost 6 bases and 5 bases, there was a span of 22 bases. The DNA for the CDR3 is TGTGCCACCAGGAGCCGAAAAGGTCTCCCCGGGGAGACCCAGTACTTC. Protein sequence: CATRSRKGLPGETQYF.

The chain carries TRBV5-4 and TRBJ2-2; unclear D gene. In germline, CDR1 is SGHNT, CDR2 YYREEE (reference sequence). The CDR3 contains 16 residues. Trimming pared 0 bases from V and 0 bases from J, leaving 9 bases between. This CDR3 reads CASSLGAFANTGELFF. CDR3 in DNA: TGTGCCAGCAGCTTGGGGGCATTCGCGAACACCGGGGAGCTGTTTTTT.

The CDR3 sequence: CASSFGQLNTGELFF. The CDR3, as DNA: TGCGCCAGCAGCTTCGGACAGCTGAACACCGGGGAGCTGTTTTTT. The chain links TRBV5-1 to TRBJ2-2, with a weak D call TRBD1 (6 bases). Germline V gene data show CDR1 as SGHRS and CDR2 as YFSETQ. The CDR3 consists of 15 residues. V was cut by 2 bases and J by 1 base, with 9 bases left in between.

The CDR3 DNA sequence: TGTGCCAGTAGTCCTAGCGGGAGCTCCTACAATGAGCAGTTCTTC. It encodes CASSPSGSSYNEQFF. This chain joins TRBV19 and TRBJ2-1; 10 positions match TRBD2. The V and J ends lost 5 bases and 0 bases, in that order; junction bases with no gene match: 1. The germline V gene encodes CDR1 LNHDA and CDR2 SQIVND (reference sequence). The CDR3 length is 15 residues.

V gene TRBV5-1 combines with J gene TRBJ1-1; D gene unclear. The CDR3 loop spans 17 amino acids. Germline-derived CDR1 and CDR2 are SGHRS and YFSETQ. V lost 0 bases and J 0 bases, leaving 15 bases between the germline ends. Here the CDR3 DNA reads TGCGCCAGCAGCTTGGGACTCGTCGGCGAGTTGAACACTGAAGCTTTCTTT. Protein: CASSLGLVGELNTEAFF.

CDR3 nucleotides: TGTGCCAGCAGTTTACCCCCTACCGATACGCAGTATTTT. This sequence encodes CASSLPPTDTQYF. This chain uses TRBV28 with TRBJ2-3; D gene uncertain. V was cut by 2 bases and J by 6 bases, with 9 bases left in between. This CDR3 region has 13 residues. Germline-derived CDR1 and CDR2 are MDHEN and SYDVKM.

CDR3 loop: CASSRGEPTGNAHF. DNA of the CDR3: TGTGCCAGCAGTCGAGGAGAACCAACGGGAAATGCGCATTTT. This chain links TRBV28 with TRBJ1-5; D is unclear. The CDR3 has 14 residues. V was cut by 5 bases and J by 15 bases, with 23 bases left in between. The germline gives CDR1 MDHEN, CDR2 SYDVKM.

The chain recombines TRBV5-1 with TRBJ1-2; D gene uncertain. The CDR3 extends over 14 amino acids. Trimming left V 2 bases short and J 3 bases short, with 11 bases between. Germline loops: CDR1 SGHRS, CDR2 YFSETQ. Written as DNA, the CDR3 is TGCGCCAGCAGCTTTCGGGATTCCGACTATGGCTACACCTTC. This translates into CASSFRDSDYGYTF.

The V gene is TRBV28, the J gene TRBJ1-1; D is possibly TRBD1 (6 bases). Germline CDR1 is MDHEN and CDR2 is SYDVKM. Deletions cut 6 bases from V and 2 bases from J, with 13 bases between. The CDR3 length is 14 residues. CDR3 in DNA: TGTGCCAGCAGGGGGACATTGCCAAACACTGAAGCTTTCTTT. This gives the protein CASRGTLPNTEAFF.

The V and J genes are TRBV5-1 and TRBJ2-4; D is possibly TRBD2 (5 bases). Germline CDR1 and CDR2: SGHRS and YFSETQ. The CDR3 contains 14 residues. V lost 0 bases to trimming and J lost 6 bases, with 10 bases between them. The CDR3, as DNA: TGCGCCAGCAGCTTGGGTAACGGGGTAAACATTCAGTACTTC. It codes for CASSLGNGVNIQYF. Full variable domain (missing parts from reference TRBV5-1 and TRBJ2-4): KAGVTQTPRYLIKTRGQQVTLSCSPISGHRSVSWYQQTPGQGLQFLFEYFSETQRNKGNFPGRFSGRQFSNSRSEMNVSTLELGDSALYLCASSLGNGVNIQYFGAGTRLSVL.

The gene calls are TRBV29-1 and TRBJ1-1; TRBD1 matches 9 bases. Trimming cost V 6 bases and J 5 bases; bases outside gene matches: 7. Germline CDR1 SQVTM, CDR2 ANQGSEA. This CDR3 has 13 amino acids. The CDR3 sequence is CSVDTGGQTEAFF. The CDR3 DNA reads as TGCAGCGTGGATACAGGGGGCCAAACTGAAGCTTTCTTT.

A single count supports this clone. This chain links TRBV7-2 with TRBJ1-4; 7 bases align to TRBD1. The junction had 7 bases not matched to a gene; V was cut back by 2 bases and J by 7 bases. This CDR3 has 15 amino acids. The germline V gene has CDR1 SGHTA and CDR2 FQGNSA. CDR3 amino acids: CASSLWQGVGEKLFF. DNA of the CDR3: TGTGCCAGCAGCTTATGGCAGGGGGTTGGTGAAAAACTGTTTTTT.

This sequence joins TRBV12-3 or TRBV12-4 and TRBJ1-2; D might be TRBD1 (6 bases). The CDR3 runs to 13 residues. V lost 2 bases to trimming and J lost 5 bases, with 9 bases between them. Here the CDR3 DNA reads TGTGCCAGCAGTTTATCAGGGGAGTATGGCTACACCTTC. Translation gives CASSLSGEYGYTF.

This clone was counted a single time. This chain connects TRBV5-1 to TRBJ2-2; no firm D call. Germline assignment: CDR1 SGHRS and CDR2 YFSETQ. Deletions cut 7 bases from V and 0 bases from J, with 13 bases between. This CDR3 has 15 residues. CDR3 sequence: CASAPRAANTGELFF. CDR3 coding DNA: TGCGCCAGCGCCCCCCGCGCGGCGAACACCGGGGAGCTGTTTTTT.

The V and J genes are TRBV19 and TRBJ1-3; 7 positions agree with TRBD1. Per the germline V gene, CDR1 is LNHDA and CDR2 is SQIVND (reference sequence). After removal of 6 bases from V and 0 bases from J, the junction contained 2 bases not matched to a gene. There are 14 residues in the CDR3. The chain's CDR3 is CASRDRDSGNTIYF. CDR3 coding DNA: TGTGCCAGTAGAGACAGGGACTCTGGAAACACCATATATTTT. Full variable domain (missing parts from reference TRBV19 and TRBJ1-3): DGGITQSPKYLFRKEGQNVTLSCEQNLNHDAMYWYRQDPGQGLRLIYYSQIVNDFQKGDIAEGYSVSREKKESFPLTVTSAQKNPTAFYLCASRDRDSGNTIYFGEGSWLTVV.

The genes are TRBV5-1 and TRBJ1-2, with 10 bases matching TRBD1. CDR1 SGHRS and CDR2 YFSETQ come from the germline V gene. This CDR3 spans 14 amino acids. V was pared by 4 bases and J by 2 bases, with 2 bases of the junction left unmatched. The CDR3 nucleotides read TGCGCCAGCAGCCCGGGACAGGGGAACTATGGCTACACCTTC. Its protein is CASSPGQGNYGYTF.

The gene calls are TRBV6-4 and TRBJ1-2; tentatively, D is TRBD1 (6 bases). V lost 4 bases to trimming and J lost 1 base, with 13 bases between them. Germline assignment: CDR1 MRHNA and CDR2 SNTAGT. The CDR3 contains 15 residues. The CDR3 DNA reads as TGTGCCAGCAGTGGGGATGGACAGATTAACTATGGCTACACCTTC. Protein: CASSGDGQINYGYTF.

The chain employs TRBV5-1 and TRBJ2-1, with TRBD2 identical over 9 bases. The ends lost 4 bases at V and 4 bases at J; junction bases unmatched: 15. From germline, CDR1 is SGHRS and CDR2 YFSETQ. This CDR3 has 18 residues. CDR3 nucleotides: TGCGCCAGCAGCCCGGGACTAGCCCAATTTTCCCAATACAATGAGCAGTTCTTC. Protein: CASSPGLAQFSQYNEQFF.

The gene calls are TRBV27 and TRBJ2-6; no clear D. The CDR3 runs to 15 residues. The V end was cut by 5 bases, the J end by 0 bases, with 8 bases between. Per the germline V gene, CDR1 is MNHEY and CDR2 is SMNVEV (reference sequence). The CDR3 loop reads CASSTQTSGANVLTF. In DNA, the CDR3 is TGTGCCAGCAGTACACAAACCTCTGGGGCCAACGTCCTGACTTTC.

This chain uses TRBV27 with TRBJ2-3; D unresolved. Trimming left V 6 bases short and J 3 bases short, with 10 bases between. There are 13 residues in the CDR3. Germline lookup yields CDR1 MNHEY and CDR2 SMNVEV (reference sequence). The CDR3 DNA follows: TGTGCCAGCAGCTCTCCCCTGACAGATACGCAGTATTTT. This codes for CASSSPLTDTQYF.

The J gene is TRBJ2-1, the V gene TRBV20-1; 10 nucleotides align to TRBD2. The germline V gene has CDR1 DFQATT and CDR2 SNEGSKA (reference sequence). This CDR3 comprises 15 residues. The J segment lost 8 bases and the V segment lost 3 bases, leaving 10 bases of the junction unmatched. The CDR3 region has the DNA TGCAGTGCTAGTCGGGCTAGCGGGAGCCTAGATGAGCAGTTCTTC. Amino acid sequence: CSASRASGSLDEQFF.

This chain connects TRBV19 to TRBJ2-2; D perhaps matches TRBD2 (6 bases). Trimming left V 5 bases short and J 6 bases short, with 16 bases between. The V gene's germline CDR1 is LNHDA and CDR2 SQIVND (reference sequence). This CDR3 has 15 amino acids. This chain's CDR3 is CASSSPGVDPGELFF. In nucleotides, the CDR3 is TGTGCCAGTAGTTCGCCGGGAGTTGACCCCGGGGAGCTGTTTTTT.

This clone is a singleton in its sample. The rearrangement links TRBV18 to TRBJ1-2; D ambiguous. CDR3 length equals 13 residues. CDR1 KGHSH and CDR2 LQKENI come from the germline V gene. Trimming removed 4 bases from V and 7 bases from J, with 13 bases in between. The CDR3 coding sequence is TGTGCCAGCTCACTCGACACCAACGGTGGCTACACCTTC. Translating it yields CASSLDTNGGYTF.

J is TRBJ1-1 and V is TRBV7-9; D is undetermined. Germline loops: CDR1 SEHNR, CDR2 FQNEAQ (reference sequence). The CDR3 covers 15 residues. Trimming cost V 1 base and J 4 bases, with 13 bases left between them. Written as DNA, the CDR3 is TGTGCCAGCAGCTTAGTCCGGGGATGGGCCACTGAAGCTTTCTTT. Translating gives CASSLVRGWATEAFF.

A word on this clone: The sample holds other DNA sequences that translate to the same CDR3. The V gene is TRBV18, the J gene TRBJ1-2; D might be TRBD1 (5 bases). This CDR3 has 13 residues. Germline CDR1 and CDR2: KGHSH and LQKENI. V was trimmed by 6 bases and J by 3 bases, leaving 11 bases between them. CDR3 DNA: TGTGCCAGCTCTCCGGGGGGTGACTATGGCTACACCTTC. It specifies CASSPGGDYGYTF.

This clone appeared a few times. Other DNA sequences in this specimen translate into the identical CDR3. V gene TRBV5-1 combines with J gene TRBJ2-7, with TRBD2 identical over 11 bases. Germline V gives CDR1 SGHRS, CDR2 YFSETQ. Trimming removed 5 bases from V and 2 bases from J; junction bases left unmatched: 3. The CDR3 sequence is 14 residues long. CDR3 in DNA: TGCGCCAGCAGTTTAGCGGGAGGGACCTACGAGCAGTACTTC. Translating gives CASSLAGGTYEQYF.

Only a few counts were recorded for this clone. CDR3 residues: CASSLTGGRPTDTQYF. DNA of the CDR3: TGTGCCAGCAGCTTAACTGGCGGGAGACCCACAGATACGCAGTATTTT. The chain combines TRBV7-9 with TRBJ2-3; TRBD2 aligns across 7 bases. This CDR3 is 16 amino acids long. Trimming took 2 bases from V and 2 from J; bases not matched to a gene: 7. CDR1 and CDR2 from the germline V gene are SEHNR and FQNEAQ (reference sequence).

The genes are TRBV9 and TRBJ2-1, with TRBD2 identical over 8 bases. CDR1 and CDR2 (germline): SGDLS, YYNGEE. The V gene end was trimmed by 4 bases and the J gene end by 0 bases; junction bases not matched to a gene: 12. There are 18 residues in the CDR3. CDR3 sequence (DNA): TGTGCCAGCAGCTCACGTCTAGCGGGTGTTAGCTCCTACAATGAGCAGTTCTTC. Its protein is CASSSRLAGVSSYNEQFF.

The rearrangement links TRBV5-1 to TRBJ1-4; TRBD1 aligns across 7 bases. This CDR3 has 13 residues. V lost 4 bases and J lost 14; bases outside the gene matches: 11. Germline CDR1 reads SGHRS; CDR2 reads YFSETQ. The CDR3 bases are TGCGCCAGCAGCCCTGAACCGGGACAGAGGCTGTTTTTT. Translation: CASSPEPGQRLFF.

The gene calls are TRBV24-1 and TRBJ2-5, with 8 bases identical to TRBD2. CDR1 is KGHDR, CDR2 SFDVKD, per germline. This CDR3 spans 14 amino acids. The V gene end was trimmed by 7 bases and the J gene end by 5 bases; junction bases not matched to a gene: 8. CDR3 residues: CATSPGGGVETQYF. In nucleotides, the CDR3 is TGTGCCACCAGCCCCGGGGGGGGCGTGGAGACCCAGTACTTC.

This chain uses TRBV5-8 with TRBJ1-5; tentative D call: TRBD1 (6 bases). This CDR3 region has 19 residues. Germline V gene lookup returns CDR1 SGHTS and CDR2 YDEGEE. V lost 2 bases, J lost 0 bases, and 21 bases lay in between. The CDR3 loop is CASSFGWSGQLLSNQPQHF. The CDR3 nucleotides read TGTGCCAGCAGCTTCGGGTGGTCAGGACAGCTCCTTAGCAATCAGCCCCAGCATTTT.

The chain couples TRBV27 to TRBJ2-2; D is possibly TRBD1 (5 bases). The CDR3 extends over 14 amino acids. Per the germline V gene, CDR1 is MNHEY and CDR2 is SMNVEV (reference sequence). V was trimmed by 6 bases and J by 6 bases, leaving 14 bases between them. The CDR3 is CASSSPGFSGELFF. The CDR3 DNA reads TGTGCCAGCAGCTCCCCAGGGTTCTCCGGGGAGCTGTTTTTT.